This TCR beta chain was identified in a study of blood T cell repertoires in COVID-19. Clones were sequenced by immunoSEQ multiplex PCR, and TCRdb holds only the in-frame ones, with some missing. The table lists 150,000 to 200,000 clones, approximately 80% of them singletons. Germline assignment: CDR1 SGHTA and CDR2 FQGNSA. There are 14 residues in the CDR3. Trimming at V came to 8 bases and at J to 4 bases, leaving 10 bases not matched to a gene. The receptor was derived from a woman in her sixties or seventies who had recovered from COVID-19. The gene calls are TRBV7-2 and TRBJ2-7, with TRBD1 matching over 8 bases. Material: PBMCs or T cells enriched from blood (not recorded which). The chain's CDR3 is CASARTGSDYEQYF. DNA of the CDR3: TGTGCCAGCGCCCGGACAGGGTCCGATTACGAGCAGTACTTC.